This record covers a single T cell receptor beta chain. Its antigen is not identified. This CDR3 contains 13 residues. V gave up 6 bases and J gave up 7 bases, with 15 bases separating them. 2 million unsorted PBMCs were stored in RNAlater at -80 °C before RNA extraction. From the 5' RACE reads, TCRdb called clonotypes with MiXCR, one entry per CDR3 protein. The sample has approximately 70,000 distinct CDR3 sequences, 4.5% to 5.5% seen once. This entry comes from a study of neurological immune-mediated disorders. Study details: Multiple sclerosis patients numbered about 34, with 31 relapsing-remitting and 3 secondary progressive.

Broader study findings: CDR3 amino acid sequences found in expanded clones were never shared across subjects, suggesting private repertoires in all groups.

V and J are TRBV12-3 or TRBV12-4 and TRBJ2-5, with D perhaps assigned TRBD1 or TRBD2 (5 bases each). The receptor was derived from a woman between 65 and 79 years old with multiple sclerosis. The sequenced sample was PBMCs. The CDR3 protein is CASSSRGVTTQYF. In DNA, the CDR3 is TGTGCCAGCAGCTCCCGAGGGGTTACGACCCAGTACTTC.